The 15 T cell receptor beta chains given below trace back to one sample, sequenced in a study of cytomegalovirus exposure and HLA in healthy donors. The repertoire was sequenced with immunoSEQ multiplex PCR; TCRdb's copy has only in-frame clones and lacks some. The sample includes 100,000 to 150,000 clones, around 94% of them seen just once. The sequenced sample was PBMCs. Every receptor here comes from a woman under 30 in good health and CMV-seronegative.

The chain recombines TRBV4-1 with TRBJ2-5, with D maybe TRBD2 (5 bases). The CDR3 spans 15 residues. V lost 1 base and J 3 bases, leaving 12 bases between the germline ends. CDR1 and CDR2 (germline): MGHRA, YSYEKL. The CDR3 DNA reads TGCGCCAGCAGCCAAGGGACTTGGGAAAAAGAGACCCAGTACTTC. Amino acids: CASSQGTWEKETQYF.

This chain links TRBV28 with TRBJ1-2; tentative D call: TRBD1 (6 bases). The CDR3 loop spans 14 amino acids. Trimming removed 1 base at V and 8 bases at J, with 14 bases between. The germline V gene encodes CDR1 MDHEN and CDR2 SYDVKM. The CDR3 nucleotides are TGTGCCAGCAGTTTATCACAGGGTCGATGGGGCTACACCTTC. Translated, it gives CASSLSQGRWGYTF.

The chain recombines TRBV28 with TRBJ1-2; 8 positions match TRBD1. J gave up 8 bases and V 5 bases, and 13 bases lay outside the gene matches. The CDR3 spans 15 residues. Germline V gene sequence: CDR1 MDHEN, CDR2 SYDVKM. CDR3 DNA: TGTGCCAGCAGTCCCGCGGACAGGGTCTTTGGCGGCTACACCTTC. Amino acids: CASSPADRVFGGYTF.

The chain has TRBV2 and TRBJ2-7; 7 bases fit TRBD2. The CDR3 covers 14 residues. Unmatched junction bases numbered 4, after V lost 4 bases and J lost 1 base. Per germline, CDR1 SNHLY and CDR2 FYNNEI. DNA for the CDR3: TGTGCCAGCAGTGCTGGGGGGGGGTCCTACGAGCAGTACTTC. It encodes CASSAGGGSYEQYF.

This chain links TRBV6-1 with TRBJ2-5, with D maybe TRBD2 (6 bases). V lost 6 bases to trimming and J lost 3 bases, with 14 bases between them. The CDR3 sequence is 14 residues long. Germline CDR1 and CDR2: MNHNS and SASEGT. The CDR3 loop reads CASSTPGGKETQYF. Here the CDR3 DNA reads TGTGCCAGCAGCACACCCGGGGGAAAAGAGACCCAGTACTTC.

CDR3: CASQGTGGLNTEAFF. CDR3 DNA sequence: TGTGCCAGCCAGGGTACAGGGGGCTTGAACACTGAAGCTTTCTTT. The genes are TRBV28 and TRBJ1-1; 9 bases fit TRBD1. The CDR3 has 15 residues. Germline loops: CDR1 MDHEN, CDR2 SYDVKM. Losses at the gene ends were 8 bases for V and 0 bases for J; bases not matched to a gene: 7.

The chain carries TRBV4-1 and TRBJ2-3, with 8 bases matching TRBD2. V lost 4 bases, J lost 3 bases, and 9 bases stayed unmatched. The germline CDR1 and CDR2 sequences are MGHRA and YSYEKL. This CDR3 region has 16 residues. As DNA, the CDR3 is TGCGCCAGCAGCCCACTTGCGGGGGGCGAGACAGATACGCAGTATTTT. Its protein product is CASSPLAGGETDTQYF.

The rearrangement joins TRBV9 to TRBJ1-2; D is perhaps TRBD1 (5 bases). The CDR3 is 16 amino acids. Trimming removed 0 bases at V and 0 bases at J, with 12 bases between. Germline-derived CDR1 and CDR2 are SGDLS and YYNGEE. The CDR3 region is CASSVDQGHSNYGYTF. CDR3 sequence (DNA): TGTGCCAGCAGCGTAGACCAGGGTCACTCTAACTATGGCTACACCTTC.

V gene TRBV30 combines with J gene TRBJ1-5, with 9 bases aligning to TRBD1. J gave up 6 bases and V 2 bases, and 8 bases lay outside the gene matches. Germline V lookup: CDR1 GTSNPN, CDR2 SVGIG (reference sequence). This CDR3 is 15 amino acids long. The chain's CDR3 is CAWSIWGTGIQPQHF. The CDR3 bases are TGTGCCTGGAGTATCTGGGGGACAGGGATTCAGCCCCAGCATTTT.

The chain carries TRBV7-9 and TRBJ2-1; TRBD1 agrees at 9 bases. After removal of 5 bases from V and 8 bases from J, the junction contained 10 bases not matched to a gene. The germline V gene encodes CDR1 SEHNR and CDR2 FQNEAQ (reference sequence). The CDR3 totals 15 residues. CDR3 region: CASSNTGTGSHEQFF. CDR3 sequence (DNA): TGTGCCAGCAGCAACACCGGGACAGGGAGCCATGAGCAGTTCTTC.

The chain employs TRBV19 and TRBJ2-7; tentative D call: TRBD2 (6 bases). The CDR3 loop spans 12 amino acids. Germline CDR1 LNHDA, CDR2 SQIVND (reference sequence). Trimming shortened V by 7 bases and J by 13 bases, and 20 bases separated the two germline ends. CDR3 loop: CASTRDGLLYYF. The DNA of the CDR3 is TGTGCCAGTACCAGAGACGGACTATTATATTACTTC.

The chain recombines TRBV7-3 with TRBJ1-5; no clear D. The V and J ends lost 0 bases and 4 bases respectively, with 4 bases between them. CDR1 SGHTA and CDR2 FQGTGA come from the germline V gene. The CDR3 runs to 13 residues. The CDR3 is CASSLTANQPQHF. CDR3 bases: TGTGCCAGCAGCTTAACGGCAAATCAGCCCCAGCATTTT. Complete variable domain (other parts from reference TRBV7-3 and TRBJ1-5): GAGVSQTPSNKVTEKGKYVELRCDPISGHTALYWYRQSLGQGPEFLIYFQGTGAADDSGLPNDRFFAVRPEGSVSTLKIQRTERGDSAVYLCASSLTANQPQHFGDGTRLSIL.

The rearrangement uses TRBV9 and TRBJ1-2, with TRBD1 as a possible D gene (5 bases). The germline gives CDR1 SGDLS, CDR2 YYNGEE. The V end lost 0 bases, the J end lost 4 bases, and 19 bases lay between the germline ends. The CDR3 extends over 17 amino acids. The CDR3 region is CASSVEEWADSSYGYTF. The CDR3 nucleotides read TGTGCCAGCAGCGTAGAAGAATGGGCCGACAGCAGCTATGGCTACACCTTC.

The chain recombines TRBV9 with TRBJ2-2, with 10 bases fitting TRBD1. CDR1 is SGDLS, CDR2 YYNGEE, per germline. The V and J ends lost 0 bases and 6 bases, in that order; junction bases with no gene match: 5. The length of the CDR3 is 16 residues. As DNA, the CDR3 is TGTGCCAGCAGCGTAGGGGACAGGGGTTTGGCCGGGGAGCTGTTTTTT. Translating gives CASSVGDRGLAGELFF.

The chain combines TRBV5-4 with TRBJ1-1, with D perhaps matching TRBD1 (5 bases). The CDR3 runs 12 residues. V gave up 2 bases and J gave up 8 bases, with 10 bases separating them. The germline gives CDR1 SGHNT, CDR2 YYREEE (reference sequence). CDR3 in DNA: TGTGCCAGCAGCTTTTGGGGCGCCGAAGCTTTCTTT. This translates into CASSFWGAEAFF. Supplemented by reference TRBV5-4 and TRBJ1-1, the full variable domain reads ETGVTQSPTHLIKTRGQQVTLRCSSQSGHNTVSWYQQALGQGPQFIFQYYREEENGRGNFPPRFSGLQFPNYSSELNVNALELDDSALYLCASSFWGAEAFFGQGTRLTVV.